The 25 T cell receptor beta chains listed next were all sequenced from one sample in a study of regulatory T cells in long-lasting Graves disease. Sequencing libraries for TCR beta were prepared with iRepertoire HTBI primers and Arm-PCR of CDR3 regions. TCRdb independently ran MiXCR on the multiplex PCR reads; one entry per CDR3 protein. The repertoire holds 450,000 to 600,000 distinct CDR3 sequences, approximately 12% seen once, with roughly a tenth in the top ten. The time point here: newly diagnosed GD, antithyroid drugs for less than 3 months. RNA extracted from PBMCs served as the sequencing template. These same records also appear under a second study, on T cells in Graves' hyperthyroidism and ophthalmopathy.

The sequencing here drew on peripheral blood mononuclear cells (PBMCs), taken at new diagnosis, from a patient treated with antithyroid drugs. The receptors derive from a man between 25 and 39 years old with Graves disease.

The chain recombines TRBV20-1 with TRBJ2-7; TRBD1 matches 11 bases. The J segment lost 6 bases and the V segment lost 5 bases, leaving 9 bases of the junction unmatched. From germline, CDR1 is DFQATT and CDR2 SNEGSKA (reference sequence). The CDR3 covers 14 residues. This CDR3 reads CSARSGQGAVEQYF. The CDR3 nucleotides are TGCAGTGCTCGATCTGGACAGGGGGCTGTCGAGCAGTACTTC.

The rearrangement uses TRBV18 and TRBJ1-1; D possibly corresponds to TRBD1 (6 bases). The germline V gene has CDR1 KGHSH and CDR2 LQKENI. Trimming removed 3 bases at V and 4 bases at J, with 12 bases between. The CDR3 has 14 amino acids. CDR3 residues: CASSPRTDPTEAFF. As DNA, the CDR3 is TGTGCCAGCTCACCCAGGACAGATCCCACTGAAGCTTTCTTT.

This clonotype was seen at least ten times. The rearrangement links TRBV6-5 to TRBJ2-7, with D uncertain. Trimming pared 0 bases from V and 2 bases from J, leaving 8 bases between. This CDR3 spans 14 amino acids. Germline CDR1 reads MNHEY; CDR2 reads SVGAGI. In DNA, the CDR3 is TGTGCCAGCAGTTACTCGGTCCCGGCCTACGAGCAGTACTTC. Translation: CASSYSVPAYEQYF.

The genes are TRBV3-1 and TRBJ1-4, with TRBD1 matching 8 bases. The CDR3 loop spans 13 amino acids. Germline V gene sequence: CDR1 LGHDT, CDR2 YNNKEL (reference sequence). V was clipped by 5 bases and J by 8 bases; unmatched bases: 4. The CDR3 region has the DNA TGTGCCAGCAGCGGACAGGGCAAAGAAAAACTGTTTTTT. Protein product: CASSGQGKEKLFF.

This clonotype has ten or more counts. The chain recombines TRBV24-1 with TRBJ2-3; D call uncertain. Germline values: CDR1 KGHDR, CDR2 SFDVKD. This CDR3 spans 16 amino acids. Trimming shortened V by 3 bases and J by 3 bases, and 15 bases separated the two germline ends. DNA for the CDR3: TGTGCCACCAGTGATCCCGGTCCCGAACGGACAGATACGCAGTATTTT. This codes for CATSDPGPERTDTQYF.

The V gene is TRBV27, the J gene TRBJ2-1; D remains ambiguous. The CDR3 covers 16 residues. Between the trimmed V and J ends, which lost 5 bases and 5 bases, there was a span of 19 bases. Germline V gene data show CDR1 as MNHEY and CDR2 as SMNVEV (reference sequence). In DNA, the CDR3 is TGTGCCAGCAGTCTTCCACGCTCCGGGCCCAACAATGAGCAGTTCTTC. Translating it yields CASSLPRSGPNNEQFF.

There are a few counts of this clonotype. A read error may explain this, as a much larger clone is one base away. This chain connects TRBV2 to TRBJ2-5; a possible D gene is TRBD2 (5 bases). CDR3 length: 14 residues. CDR1 and CDR2 from the germline V gene are SNHLY and FYNNEI. The germline V and J ends were trimmed by 7 bases and 7 bases, with 19 bases remaining between them. The DNA of the CDR3 is TGTGCCAGCATTCTACGAAGGGTCGAGGGGACCCAGTACTTC. Amino acids: CASILRRVEGTQYF.

This clonotype was seen only a few times. The chain couples TRBV6-4 to TRBJ2-2; tentative D call: TRBD1 (5 bases). Per germline, CDR1 MRHNA and CDR2 SNTAGT. V was clipped by 2 bases and J by 5 bases, with 12 bases between them. The CDR3 runs 15 residues. In DNA, the CDR3 is TGTGCCAGCAGTGACGGCAGGGAAGAAACCGGGGAGCTGTTTTTT. Its translation is CASSDGREETGELFF.

This clonotype occurred once. Germline and junction disagree at one end, which may indicate a read error. The genes are TRBV5-1 and TRBJ2-1; D is perhaps TRBD2 (6 bases). This CDR3 has 15 amino acids. CDR1 and CDR2 from the germline V gene are SGHRS and YFSETQ. The CDR3 loop reads CASGLDGSSYNEQFF. CDR3 bases: TGCGCCAGCGGCTTGGACGGGAGCTCCTACAATGAGCAGTTCTTC.

This clonotype was counted ten times or more. This rearrangement joins TRBV18 to TRBJ2-1, with TRBD1 matching 11 bases. Germline V gene data show CDR1 as KGHSH and CDR2 as LQKENI. The CDR3 is 14 residues long. V dropped 5 bases and J dropped 8; count of bases not matched to a gene: 5. In DNA form, the CDR3 reads TGTGCCAGCTCATCCAGGACAGGGGGCGATGAGCAGTTCTTC. Protein sequence: CASSSRTGGDEQFF.

The V gene is TRBV18, the J gene TRBJ2-7, with TRBD2 identical over 13 bases. This CDR3 is built from 17 residues. V dropped 3 bases and J dropped 1; count of bases not matched to a gene: 6. CDR1 and CDR2 (germline): KGHSH, LQKENI. Here the CDR3 DNA reads TGTGCCAGCTCACCCGGACTAGCGGGAGTGCAGTCCTACGAGCAGTACTTC. It translates to CASSPGLAGVQSYEQYF.

This clonotype was recorded many times. The chain recombines TRBV11-2 with TRBJ1-2; tentative D call: TRBD1 (5 bases). V lost 6 bases to trimming and J lost 3 bases, with 23 bases between them. The CDR3 is 17 amino acids. Germline V lookup: CDR1 SGHAT, CDR2 FQNNGV. The CDR3 is CASRGHINRDRDYGYTF. The CDR3 region has the DNA TGTGCCAGCAGAGGACATATTAACCGGGACCGAGACTATGGCTACACCTTC.

This clonotype was observed at least ten times. The chain couples TRBV14 to TRBJ2-5, with a tentative D call TRBD1 (5 bases). CDR1 and CDR2 from the germline V gene are SGHDN and FVKESK. The ends were cut back, 1 base at V and 5 bases at J, with 17 bases in the middle. The CDR3 runs 16 residues. The CDR3 loop is CASSQGGRGLRETQYF. The CDR3 DNA is TGTGCCAGCAGCCAAGGAGGAAGGGGATTACGGGAGACCCAGTACTTC.

With regard to this clonotype: It may be a read error: a sequence one base away is much more abundant. The V and J genes are TRBV2 and TRBJ2-7, with D tentatively TRBD2 (6 bases). The CDR3 covers 13 residues. V gave up 9 bases and J gave up 2 bases, with 14 bases separating them. Germline CDR1 reads SNHLY; CDR2 reads FYNNEI. In DNA form, the CDR3 reads TGTGCCAGTGGCGCGGGGACCACCTACGAGCAGTACTTC. Amino acid sequence: CASGAGTTYEQYF.

For this clonotype: A read error may produce the germline difference seen at one junction end. CDR3 amino acids: CSTRPRGTQYF. Here the CDR3 DNA reads TGCAGTACTAGACCTCGTGGGACCCAGTACTTC. The chain links TRBV20-1 to TRBJ2-5, with a possible D match to TRBD2 (5 bases). Per the germline V gene, CDR1 is DFQATT and CDR2 is SNEGSKA (reference sequence). The CDR3 is made up of 11 amino acids.

This clonotype has a count of ten or more. The genes are TRBV2 and TRBJ2-1; 11 nucleotides agree with TRBD2. Losses at the gene ends were 7 bases for V and 10 bases for J; bases not matched to a gene: 6. The V gene's germline CDR1 is SNHLY and CDR2 FYNNEI. The CDR3 has 13 residues. CDR3 residues: CASISGRAWEQFF. CDR3 bases: TGTGCCAGCATTAGCGGGAGGGCCTGGGAGCAGTTCTTC.

This clonotype has a count of ten or more. The CDR3 sequence: CSARDHLRGRTDTQYF. The CDR3 DNA reads as TGCAGTGCTAGAGATCACCTACGGGGGAGGACGGATACGCAGTATTTT. The chain combines TRBV20-1 with TRBJ2-3, with D possibly TRBD2 on 6 matching bases. This CDR3 spans 16 amino acids. Per germline, CDR1 DFQATT and CDR2 SNEGSKA (reference sequence). Deletions cut 0 bases from V and 6 bases from J, with 19 bases between.

Points on this clonotype: Since a much larger clone is just one base distant, this may be a read error. The gene calls are TRBV6-5 and TRBJ2-4; no definite D call. CDR3 length equals 12 residues. Per the germline V gene, CDR1 is MNHEY and CDR2 is SVGAGI. DNA of the CDR3: TGTGTCAGCAGTTACCTTAAAAACATTCAGTACTTC. Translating gives CVSSYLKNIQYF.

This clonotype turned up a few times. The J gene is TRBJ2-3, the V gene TRBV7-9; weak D call: TRBD2 (5 bases). The CDR3 extends over 16 amino acids. Trimming pared 5 bases from V and 3 bases from J, leaving 18 bases between. Germline V gives CDR1 SEHNR, CDR2 FQNEAQ (reference sequence). The CDR3 region has the DNA TGTGCCAGCAGCCGTATAGGACTCTCATCTACAGATACGCAGTATTTT. Translation gives CASSRIGLSSTDTQYF.

The chain recombines TRBV6-1 with TRBJ2-7, with D perhaps TRBD2 (6 bases). The length of the CDR3 is 13 residues. V was pared by 6 bases and J by 5 bases, with 14 bases between. Per the germline V gene, CDR1 is MNHNS and CDR2 is SASEGT. CDR3 in DNA: TGTGCCAGCAGACCATGGGGGGATCACGAGCAGTACTTC. Translating it yields CASRPWGDHEQYF.

In regard to this clonotype: As the CDR3 is not closed by the conserved phenylalanine or tryptophan, this likely results from a read error. The chain employs TRBV18 and TRBJ2-1; 12 bases fit TRBD2. V trimming: 4 bases; J trimming: 8 bases; junction bases outside the gene matches: 3. The CDR3 length is 14 residues. Per the germline V gene, CDR1 is KGHSH and CDR2 is LQKENI. CDR3 coding DNA: TGTGCCAGCTCACGACTAGCGGGAGCGGATGAGCAGTTCCTC. Its translation is CASSRLAGADEQFL.

The chain links TRBV6-5 to TRBJ2-3; D is perhaps TRBD2 (6 bases). The CDR3 is 15 residues long. Germline loops: CDR1 MNHEY, CDR2 SVGAGI. V lost 1 base and J 4 bases, leaving 12 bases between the germline ends. The CDR3 spells CASSYFAEGPDTQYF. The CDR3 DNA follows: TGTGCCAGCAGTTACTTTGCGGAGGGGCCAGATACGCAGTATTTT.

This clonotype was counted many times. V usage is TRBV7-8 and J usage is TRBJ1-5; TRBD1 matches at 7 bases. The J segment lost 0 bases and the V segment lost 5 bases, leaving 10 bases of the junction unmatched. Looked up from germline, CDR1 is SGHVS and CDR2 is FQNEAQ. The CDR3 length is 17 residues. The CDR3 protein is CASSLLTGEYSNQPQHF. The CDR3 DNA is TGTGCCAGCAGCCTTTTAACAGGGGAGTATAGCAATCAGCCCCAGCATTTT.

This clonotype was counted at least ten times. CDR3 region: CAWSLAGSTDTQYF. The CDR3 DNA reads as TGTGCCTGGAGTCTAGCGGGAAGCACAGATACGCAGTATTTT. This chain links TRBV30 with TRBJ2-3; 9 bases map to TRBD2. CDR3 length: 14 residues. V was pared by 2 bases and J by 0 bases, with 0 bases of the junction left unmatched. Germline V gene data show CDR1 as GTSNPN and CDR2 as SVGIG (reference sequence).

This clonotype came up a few times. The chain links TRBV10-1 to TRBJ2-3; D perhaps matches TRBD2 (5 bases). Looked up from germline, CDR1 is WNHNN and CDR2 is SYGVQD (reference sequence). This CDR3 has 16 residues. Trimming left V 4 bases short and J 2 bases short, with 16 bases between. The CDR3 sequence is CASSAGGRDVTDTQYF. The CDR3 DNA is TGCGCCAGCAGTGCAGGAGGACGGGATGTCACAGATACGCAGTATTTT.